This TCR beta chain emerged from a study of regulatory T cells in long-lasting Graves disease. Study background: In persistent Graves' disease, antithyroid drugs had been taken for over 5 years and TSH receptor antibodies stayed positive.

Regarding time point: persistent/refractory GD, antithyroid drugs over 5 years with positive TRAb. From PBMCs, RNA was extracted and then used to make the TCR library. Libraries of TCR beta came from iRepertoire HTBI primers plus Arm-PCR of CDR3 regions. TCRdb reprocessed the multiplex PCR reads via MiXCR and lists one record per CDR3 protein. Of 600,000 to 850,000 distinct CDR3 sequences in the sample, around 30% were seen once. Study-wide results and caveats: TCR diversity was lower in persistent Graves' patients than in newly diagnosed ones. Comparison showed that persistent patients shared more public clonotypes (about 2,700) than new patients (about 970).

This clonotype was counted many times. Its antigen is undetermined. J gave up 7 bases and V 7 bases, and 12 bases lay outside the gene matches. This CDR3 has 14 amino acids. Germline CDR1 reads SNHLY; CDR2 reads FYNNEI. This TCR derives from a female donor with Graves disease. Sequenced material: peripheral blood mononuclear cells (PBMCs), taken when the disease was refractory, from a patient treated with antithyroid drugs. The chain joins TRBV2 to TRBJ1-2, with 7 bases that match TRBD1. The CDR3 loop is CASINRVGQLGYTF. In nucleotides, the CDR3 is TGTGCCAGCATCAACAGGGTGGGACAGCTTGGCTACACCTTC.